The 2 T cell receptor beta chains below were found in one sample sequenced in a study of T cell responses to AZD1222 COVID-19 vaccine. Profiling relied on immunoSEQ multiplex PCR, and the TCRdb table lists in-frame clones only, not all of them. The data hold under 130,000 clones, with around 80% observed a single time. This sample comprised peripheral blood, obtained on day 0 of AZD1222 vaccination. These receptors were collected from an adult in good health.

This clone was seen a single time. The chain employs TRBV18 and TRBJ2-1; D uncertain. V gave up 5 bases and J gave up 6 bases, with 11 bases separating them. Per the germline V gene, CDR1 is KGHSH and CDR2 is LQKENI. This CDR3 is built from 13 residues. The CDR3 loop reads CASSSRVFNEQFF. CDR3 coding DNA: TGTGCCAGCTCATCCCGTGTTTTCAATGAGCAGTTCTTC.

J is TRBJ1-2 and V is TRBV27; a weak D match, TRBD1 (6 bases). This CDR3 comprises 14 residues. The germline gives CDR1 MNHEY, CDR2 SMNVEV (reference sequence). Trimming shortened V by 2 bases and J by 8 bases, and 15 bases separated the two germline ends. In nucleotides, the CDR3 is TGTGCCAGCAGTTTAAGCACAGGGATCCCGGGCTACACCTTC. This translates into CASSLSTGIPGYTF.